This TCR beta chain comes out of a study of cytomegalovirus exposure and HLA in healthy donors. Whole-study findings and limits: Many donors shared some public TCRs, even though most TCR sequences were rare. A few CMV-associated chains proved CMV antigen-specific in vitro. The authors listed some 150 TCR beta chains as cytomegalovirus-associated. With high specificity and sensitivity, the classifier reportedly diagnosed cytomegalovirus status.

This clone showed up just once. Its target is unknown. Profiled with immunoSEQ multiplex PCR; TCRdb holds only in-frame clones, not every one. The sample holds 250,000 to 300,000 clones; around 90% are singletons and the top ten take under 0.4%. V lost 1 base, J lost 4 bases, and 2 bases stayed unmatched. The germline V gene encodes CDR1 SGHVS and CDR2 FNYEAQ. The CDR3 has 14 amino acids. The sequenced sample consisted of PBMCs. The receptor was isolated from a woman aged 18 to 35 in good health and CMV-seronegative. The chain employs TRBV7-6 and TRBJ2-7, with 9 bases lining up with TRBD1. CDR3 sequence (DNA): TGTGCCAGCAGCTTAGGGGGACAGGGATACGAGCAGTACTTC. It yields the protein CASSLGGQGYEQYF.